The 5 T cell receptor beta chains below all came from one sample that was sequenced in a study of blood T cell repertoires in COVID-19 (dated by TCRdb to the early 2020s). The library was made by the immunoSEQ multiplex PCR assay. The table comes from immuneACCESS by way of TCRdb, which keeps in-frame sequences with V and J called. Part of the clones is missing from these tables; in studies checked, under half for an unresolved V gene and the rest for unknown reasons. This sample lists about 38,000 clones; 84% were detected once. The ten biggest clones cover approximately 1.6% of the sample. Input material: peripheral blood. Receptors originate from a man aged 55 to 69 with COVID-19, enrolled during active disease.

This clone occurred a few times. This chain connects TRBV7-8 to TRBJ1-3; possible D gene TRBD1, 6 bases. CDR1 is SGHVS and CDR2 is FQNEAQ in the germline V gene. With 0 bases removed from V and 4 bases from J, the gap between germline ends came to 10 bases. There are 15 residues in the CDR3. The CDR3 coding sequence is TGTGCCAGCAGCTTAGCAGGGGGAATGGGAAACACCATATATTTT. Translating gives CASSLAGGMGNTIYF.

The chain has TRBV7-3 and TRBJ2-5, with D perhaps TRBD2 (6 bases). CDR1 and CDR2 (germline): SGHTA, FQGTGA. V lost 2 bases and J lost 6, with 10 bases in between. This CDR3 comprises 13 residues. This chain's CDR3 is CASSLLADQTQYF. The CDR3 bases are TGTGCCAGCAGCTTATTAGCGGACCAGACCCAGTACTTC.

As to this clone: The same CDR3 can be traced to other DNA sequences in this sample. V gene TRBV2 combines with J gene TRBJ1-3; 9 bases line up with TRBD1. The CDR3 has 16 amino acids. V gave up 3 bases and J gave up 0 bases; unmatched junction bases: 3. CDR1 SNHLY and CDR2 FYNNEI come from the germline V gene. The CDR3: CASSEGQGNSGNTIYF. CDR3 in DNA: TGTGCCAGCAGTGAGGGACAGGGTAACTCTGGAAACACCATATATTTT.

To note about this clone: At one of its ends the junction is not consistent with the germline gene, which may arise from a read error. The chain links TRBV6-2 or TRBV6-3 to TRBJ1-5; a possible D gene is TRBD1 (6 bases). The CDR3 loop spans 12 amino acids. CDR1 is MNHEY, CDR2 SVGEGT, per germline. CDR3 bases: TGTGCCAGCAGTAAATCCGCAGGGGTTGGAAATTTT. Translated, it gives CASSKSAGVGNF.

This chain connects TRBV27 to TRBJ1-1; 7 bases are shared with TRBD1. The J segment lost 2 bases and the V segment lost 3 bases, leaving 6 bases of the junction unmatched. CDR1 MNHEY and CDR2 SMNVEV come from the germline V gene (reference sequence). The CDR3 has 15 amino acids. The CDR3 DNA reads as TGTGCCAGCAGTTTGGAGGGGGCCCTTAACACTGAAGCTTTCTTT. Its translation: CASSLEGALNTEAFF.